The present entry profiles one TCR beta chain with its context. The data belong to a study of blood T cell repertoires in COVID-19. At the level of the study: The cDNA or gDNA used as material had been derived from T cells, B-cell-depleted T cells, or PBMCs.

The CDR3 is 16 residues long. V gave up 6 bases and J gave up 4 bases; unmatched junction bases: 12. Germline lookup yields CDR1 MNHNY and CDR2 SVGAGI (reference sequence). The table came from immunoSEQ multiplex PCR; TCRdb's copy has only in-frame clones and leaves some out. The sample records roughly 88,000 clones, 70% to 85% being singletons. The V call is TRBV6-6, the J call TRBJ1-5; 7 bases match TRBD1. Specimen: peripheral blood. The receptor comes from a woman aged 60 to 75 in a cohort sampled during active or convalescent COVID-19. In DNA, the CDR3 is TGTGCCAGCAGGGCCCTTTTCGGGACAGAGAATCAGCCCCAGCATTTT. Its translation: CASRALFGTENQPQHF.